Shown below are 15 T cell receptor beta chains from a single sample sequenced in a study of shared clonotypes between healthy human individuals. Here immunoSEQ multiplex PCR was the method, and the copy in TCRdb shows in-frame clones only, minus some. The table lists some 1.5 million clones, around 98% of them singletons. The sample comprised naive CD4+ T cells sorted from blood. Subset meaning: CD45RA+ positively selected. The source is a man aged 25-45 years in good health.

The chain is built from TRBV13 and TRBJ2-1; 7 bases match TRBD1. Germline assignment: CDR1 PRHDT and CDR2 FYEKMQ (reference sequence). This CDR3 has 15 residues. J gave up 5 bases and V 5 bases, and 9 bases lay outside the gene matches. In DNA form, the CDR3 reads TGTGCCAGCAGCGCGCCGGGACAGCCCAACAATGAGCAGTTCTTC. This encodes CASSAPGQPNNEQFF.

The V and J genes are TRBV11-2 and TRBJ1-3; D is undetermined. The CDR3 runs to 15 residues. V lost 3 bases and J 4 bases, leaving 13 bases between the germline ends. Germline V CDR1 and CDR2: SGHAT, FQNNGV. The CDR3 sequence is CASSFTAFEGNTIYF. The CDR3 DNA is TGTGCCAGCAGCTTTACTGCATTCGAGGGAAACACCATATATTTT.

This chain connects TRBV5-1 to TRBJ1-2; D unresolved. CDR3 length: 11 amino acids. Trimming pared 3 bases from V and 7 bases from J, leaving 7 bases between. Germline V gene sequence: CDR1 SGHRS, CDR2 YFSETQ. DNA of the CDR3: TGCGCCAGCAGCTCGCACTCTGGCTACACCTTC. This gives the protein CASSSHSGYTF.

The chain recombines TRBV28 with TRBJ2-7, with a tentative D call TRBD1 (6 bases). The CDR3 sequence is 14 residues long. CDR1 MDHEN and CDR2 SYDVKM come from the germline V gene. V was clipped by 6 bases and J by 2 bases, with 14 bases between them. The DNA for the CDR3 is TGTGCCAGCAGACCCCCTACAGGGCCCTACGAGCAGTACTTC. This gives the protein CASRPPTGPYEQYF.

The rearrangement joins TRBV19 to TRBJ2-2, with 12 bases that match TRBD2. The CDR3 spans 15 residues. CDR1 and CDR2 from the germline V gene are LNHDA and SQIVND (reference sequence). V trimming: 6 bases; J trimming: 6 bases; junction bases outside the gene matches: 5. The CDR3 here is CASRGTSGYPGELFF. Written as DNA, the CDR3 is TGTGCCAGTAGAGGGACTAGCGGGTATCCCGGGGAGCTGTTTTTT.

The CDR3 sequence: CASSRAAGTSGSMYEQYF. In DNA form, the CDR3 reads TGTGCCAGTAGTCGGGCCGCCGGGACTAGCGGGAGTATGTACGAGCAGTACTTC. The rearrangement uses TRBV19 and TRBJ2-7, with TRBD2 identical over 14 bases. The CDR3 contains 18 residues. The junction had 13 bases not matched to a gene; V was cut back by 5 bases and J by 4 bases. CDR1 is LNHDA, CDR2 SQIVND, per germline (reference sequence).

J is TRBJ2-1 and V is TRBV28; TRBD2 aligns across 11 bases. The CDR3 is made up of 16 amino acids. Germline V CDR1 and CDR2: MDHEN, SYDVKM. With 5 bases clipped from V and 3 bases from J, the junction kept 6 bases outside the gene matches. The CDR3 DNA follows: TGTGCCAGCAGTGCGGTTAGCGGGAGGGTCTACAATGAGCAGTTCTTC. Translation: CASSAVSGRVYNEQFF. Combining the CDR3 with reference TRBV28 and TRBJ2-1 gives the whole variable domain DVKVTQSSRYLVKRTGEKVFLECVQDMDHENMFWYRQDPGLGLRLIYFSYDVKMKEKGDIPEGYSVSREKKERFSLILESASTNQTSMYLCASSAVSGRVYNEQFFGPGTRLTVL.

The chain links TRBV5-5 to TRBJ1-3; TRBD1 matches 7 bases. The V segment lost 4 bases and the J segment 3 bases; nucleotides outside the gene matches: 4. The CDR3 contains 14 residues. CDR1 is SGHKS, CDR2 YYEKEE, per germline (reference sequence). CDR3 sequence: CASSQGVGGNTIYF. The CDR3 DNA sequence: TGTGCCAGCAGCCAGGGGGTGGGTGGAAACACCATATATTTT.

This chain connects TRBV5-1 to TRBJ2-7; 9 bases fit TRBD1. There are 15 residues in the CDR3. The germline V gene encodes CDR1 SGHRS and CDR2 YFSETQ. V lost 3 bases and J lost 3; bases outside the gene matches: 7. The CDR3 loop reads CASSSAGTGIYEQYF. CDR3 bases: TGCGCCAGCAGCTCCGCCGGGACAGGGATCTACGAGCAGTACTTC.

The rearrangement links TRBV7-2 to TRBJ2-7, with 7 bases lining up with TRBD1. The CDR3 covers 14 residues. The germline V gene has CDR1 SGHTA and CDR2 FQGNSA. The trim removed 5 bases at V and 1 base at J, leaving 5 bases unmatched. CDR3 in DNA: TGTGCCAGCAGCATGCAGGGACAGTCCTACGAGCAGTACTTC. Its protein product is CASSMQGQSYEQYF.

In regard to this clone: Additional DNA sequences in this sample encode the identical CDR3. The chain recombines TRBV4-1 with TRBJ1-5, with 10 bases identical to TRBD1. The CDR3 has 14 residues. The J segment lost 5 bases and the V segment lost 4 bases, leaving 2 bases of the junction unmatched. CDR1 is MGHRA, CDR2 YSYEKL, per germline. The CDR3 loop reads CASSRDRGYQPQHF. The DNA of the CDR3 is TGCGCCAGCAGCCGGGACAGGGGCTATCAGCCCCAGCATTTT.

The chain carries TRBV5-1 and TRBJ2-7; 9 bases are shared with TRBD2. CDR3 size: 16 residues. V trimming: 0 bases; J trimming: 1 base; junction bases outside the gene matches: 5. Germline CDR1 and CDR2: SGHRS and YFSETQ. CDR3 amino acids: CASSLAPLAGSYEQYF. The DNA for the CDR3 is TGCGCCAGCAGCTTGGCACCTCTAGCGGGATCCTACGAGCAGTACTTC.

The chain is built from TRBV6-6 and TRBJ2-2, with 8 bases aligning to TRBD1. Unmatched junction bases numbered 3, after V lost 4 bases and J lost 5 bases. The germline V gene encodes CDR1 MNHNY and CDR2 SVGAGI (reference sequence). The CDR3 totals 14 residues. Here the CDR3 DNA reads TGTGCCAGCAGTTCGACAGGGGAGACCGGGGAGCTGTTTTTT. Translating gives CASSSTGETGELFF.

Note on this clone: Other DNA sequences in this sample translate to the same CDR3. The V and J genes are TRBV9 and TRBJ2-1, with TRBD2 matching over 7 bases. The V and J ends lost 0 bases and 3 bases, in that order; junction bases with no gene match: 3. The CDR3 contains 15 residues. Germline lookup yields CDR1 SGDLS and CDR2 YYNGEE. CDR3 DNA sequence: TGTGCCAGCAGCGTAGAAGGCGGGAGCTACAATGAGCAGTTCTTC. This codes for CASSVEGGSYNEQFF.

The gene calls are TRBV28 and TRBJ2-7; D remains unclear. CDR1 and CDR2 from the germline V gene are MDHEN and SYDVKM. Trimming removed 2 bases from V and 4 bases from J, with 12 bases in between. This CDR3 has 14 amino acids. The CDR3 region has the DNA TGTGCCAGCAGTTTAGGTATGTGGATGTACGAGCAGTACTTC. Protein: CASSLGMWMYEQYF.